This TCR beta chain was captured in a study of blood T cell repertoires in COVID-19. Looking at the study overall: The analysed material was cDNA or gDNA that came from T cells, B-cell-depleted T cells, or PBMCs.

Clones were read by immunoSEQ multiplex PCR, and TCRdb kept only the in-frame ones, dropping some. The data contain 290,000 or so clones, about 82% of them singletons. The receptor's source is a man aged 45-65 years with active or convalescent COVID-19. Material for sequencing was peripheral blood.

CDR3: CASYQSGNSPLHF. CDR3 DNA: TGTGCCAGCTATCAATCCGGGAATTCACCCCTCCACTTT. The V gene is TRBV28, the J gene TRBJ1-6; D is ambiguous. Germline V gene lookup returns CDR1 MDHEN and CDR2 SYDVKM. The V end lost 8 bases, the J end lost 7 bases, and 12 bases lay between the germline ends. The length of the CDR3 is 13 residues.